The T cell receptor beta chain described here comes from a study of shared T cell receptors in the human thymus. Repertoires were generated with immunoSEQ multiplex PCR, while TCRdb's copy carries only in-frame clones and drops some. The profile shows roughly 710,000 clones, approximately 85% of them singletons. Points on this clone: This same CDR3 is encoded by further DNA sequences in the sample.

CDR3 length equals 13 residues. Germline CDR1 is SGDLS and CDR2 is YYNGEE. V lost 0 bases, J lost 8 bases, and 4 bases stayed unmatched. A further study also used this sample, focusing on human thymus T cells. Per that study: The source of the thymus tissue was resections taken during corrective heart surgery. An apparent bias in V and J gene usage was seen in thymic and blood repertoires. What related research reported was that thymic repertoires overlapped highly among unrelated individuals.

The chain combines TRBV9 with TRBJ1-2, with 7 bases aligning to TRBD1. The sequencing sample was made of thymocytes. The sequence was obtained from a girl in the first two years of life with a congenital heart defect. The CDR3 DNA reads as TGTGCCAGCAGCGTAGGACAGGGAGACGGCTACACCTTC. The encoded protein is CASSVGQGDGYTF.